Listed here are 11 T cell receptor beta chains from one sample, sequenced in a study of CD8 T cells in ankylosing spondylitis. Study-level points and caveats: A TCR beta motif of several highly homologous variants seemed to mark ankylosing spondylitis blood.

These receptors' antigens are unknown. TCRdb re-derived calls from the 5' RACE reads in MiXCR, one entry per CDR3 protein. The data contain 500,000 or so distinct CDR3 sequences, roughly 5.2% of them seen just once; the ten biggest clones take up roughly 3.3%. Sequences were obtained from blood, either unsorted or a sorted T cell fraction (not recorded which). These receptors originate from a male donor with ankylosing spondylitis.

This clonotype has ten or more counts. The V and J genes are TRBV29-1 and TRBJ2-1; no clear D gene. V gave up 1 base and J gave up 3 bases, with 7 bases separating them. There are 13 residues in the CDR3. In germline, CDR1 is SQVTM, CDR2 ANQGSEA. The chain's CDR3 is CSVEVGNYNEQFF. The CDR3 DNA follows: TGCAGCGTTGAAGTGGGCAACTACAATGAGCAGTTCTTC.

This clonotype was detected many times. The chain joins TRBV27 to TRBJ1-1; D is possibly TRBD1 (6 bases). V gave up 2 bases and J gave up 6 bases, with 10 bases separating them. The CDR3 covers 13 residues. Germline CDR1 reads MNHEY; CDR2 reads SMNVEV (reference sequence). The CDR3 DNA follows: TGTGCCAGCAGTTTAAGGGGGGTACCTGAAGCTTTCTTT. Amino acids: CASSLRGVPEAFF.

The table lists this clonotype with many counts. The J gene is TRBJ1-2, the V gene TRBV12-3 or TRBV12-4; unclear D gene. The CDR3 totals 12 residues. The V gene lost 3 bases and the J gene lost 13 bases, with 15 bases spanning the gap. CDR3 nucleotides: TGTGCCAGCAGTTTCTCGGGGTTGGTGCCCACCTTC. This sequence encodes CASSFSGLVPTF.

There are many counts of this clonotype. CDR3 residues: CASSLEGGYSNQPQHF. The DNA of the CDR3 is TGCGCCAGCAGCTTGGAGGGCGGTTATAGCAATCAGCCCCAGCATTTT. This sequence joins TRBV5-1 and TRBJ1-5; unclear D gene. The CDR3 covers 16 residues. The germline V and J ends were trimmed by 0 bases and 0 bases, with 10 bases remaining between them. Germline lookup yields CDR1 SGHRS and CDR2 YFSETQ. Together with reference TRBV5-1 and TRBJ1-5, the CDR3 gives the full variable domain: KAGVTQTPRYLIKTRGQQVTLSCSPISGHRSVSWYQQTPGQGLQFLFEYFSETQRNKGNFPGRFSGRQFSNSRSEMNVSTLELGDSALYLCASSLEGGYSNQPQHFGDGTRLSIL.

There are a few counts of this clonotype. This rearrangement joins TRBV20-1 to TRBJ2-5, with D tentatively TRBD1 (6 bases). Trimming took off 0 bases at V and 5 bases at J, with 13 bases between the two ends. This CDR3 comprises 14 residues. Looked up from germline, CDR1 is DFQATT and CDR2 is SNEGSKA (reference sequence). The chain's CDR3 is CSARDQDRSETQYF. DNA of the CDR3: TGCAGTGCTAGAGATCAGGACAGATCGGAGACCCAGTACTTC.

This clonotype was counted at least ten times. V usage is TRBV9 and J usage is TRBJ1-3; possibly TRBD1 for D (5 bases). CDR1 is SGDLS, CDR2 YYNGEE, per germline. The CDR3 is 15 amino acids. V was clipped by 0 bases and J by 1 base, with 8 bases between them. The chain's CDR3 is CASSVAGVSGNTIYF. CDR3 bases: TGTGCCAGCAGCGTAGCGGGGGTGTCTGGAAACACCATATATTTT.

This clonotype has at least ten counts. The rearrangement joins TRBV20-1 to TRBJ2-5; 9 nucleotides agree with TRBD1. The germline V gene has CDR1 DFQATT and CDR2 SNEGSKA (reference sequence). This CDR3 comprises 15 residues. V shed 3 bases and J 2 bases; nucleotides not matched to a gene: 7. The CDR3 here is CSASPLGQGQETQYF. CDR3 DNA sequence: TGCAGTGCTAGCCCTCTAGGACAGGGGCAAGAGACCCAGTACTTC.

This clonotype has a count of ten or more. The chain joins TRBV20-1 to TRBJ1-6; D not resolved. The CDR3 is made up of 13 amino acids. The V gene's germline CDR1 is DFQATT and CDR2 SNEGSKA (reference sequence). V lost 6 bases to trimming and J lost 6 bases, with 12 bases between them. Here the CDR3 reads CSALGVINSPLHF. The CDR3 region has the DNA TGCAGTGCCCTCGGAGTCATTAATTCACCCCTCCACTTT.

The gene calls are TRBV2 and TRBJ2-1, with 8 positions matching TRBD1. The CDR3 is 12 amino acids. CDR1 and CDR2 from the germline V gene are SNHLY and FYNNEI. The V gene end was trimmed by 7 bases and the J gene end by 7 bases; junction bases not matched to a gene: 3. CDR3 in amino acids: CASTDRGNEQFF. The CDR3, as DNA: TGTGCCAGCACCGACAGGGGAAATGAGCAGTTCTTC.

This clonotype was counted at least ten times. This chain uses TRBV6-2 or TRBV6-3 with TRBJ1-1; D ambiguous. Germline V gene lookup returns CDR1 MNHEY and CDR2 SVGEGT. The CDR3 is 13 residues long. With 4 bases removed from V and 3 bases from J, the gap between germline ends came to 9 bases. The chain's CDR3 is CASSLDGYTEAFF. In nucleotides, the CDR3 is TGTGCCAGCAGTTTGGACGGCTACACTGAAGCTTTCTTT.

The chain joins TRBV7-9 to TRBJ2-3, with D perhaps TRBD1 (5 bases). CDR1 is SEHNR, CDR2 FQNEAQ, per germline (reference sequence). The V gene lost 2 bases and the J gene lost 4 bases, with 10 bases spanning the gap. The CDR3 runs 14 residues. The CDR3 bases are TGTGCCAGCAGCTTAACCAGGGCCCCAGATACGCAGTATTTT. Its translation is CASSLTRAPDTQYF.